This T cell receptor (beta chain) was obtained from a study of blood T cell repertoires in COVID-19. Profiling relied on immunoSEQ multiplex PCR, and the TCRdb table lists in-frame clones only, not all of them. The sample gives 200,000 to 250,000 clones, roughly 91% of which show up once; roughly 7.1% is in the top ten. The J segment lost 3 bases and the V segment lost 4 bases, leaving 6 bases of the junction unmatched. Germline-derived CDR1 and CDR2 are SGHRS and YFSETQ. There are 15 residues in the CDR3. The sequence was obtained from a man aged 25 to 40 in a cohort exposed to, infected with or recovered from COVID-19 (not recorded which). This chain joins TRBV5-1 and TRBJ1-4, with 7 nucleotides matching TRBD1. Sequenced sample: PBMCs or T cells enriched from blood (not recorded which). The CDR3 here is CASSPGTVANEKLFF. CDR3 nucleotide sequence: TGCGCCAGCAGCCCTGGGACAGTCGCTAATGAAAAACTGTTTTTT.